Listed below are T cell receptor beta chains from one sample, sequenced in a study of CD8+ T cells in alopecia areata. Method: immunoSEQ multiplex PCR; TCRdb's copy keeps in-frame clones and lacks some. This sample has roughly 120,000 clones, with about three fifths found just once. Sequencing used CD8+ T cells sorted from blood, obtained at week 4, from a patient treated with tofacitinib. The receptors derive from a human donor with alopecia areata. The CDR3 runs from the conserved cysteine through the conserved F or W. D genes are given only for firm matches. The size field is filled for only some rows; it gives once, few, many or a size class.

abundance: few
j_gene: TRBJ2-7
v_gene: TRBV9
d_gene: TRBD2
CDR3nt: TGTGCCAGCAGCGTAGGACTAGCGTACGAGCAGTACTTC
CDR3aa: CASSVGLAYEQYF

abundance: .
j_gene: TRBJ1-2
v_gene: TRBV30
d_gene: TRBD1
CDR3nt: TGTGCCTGGAGTTCGGGACAGAACGATGGCTACACCTTC
CDR3aa: CAWSSGQNDGYTF

abundance: few
j_gene: TRBJ2-7
v_gene: TRBV5-1
d_gene: TRBD2
CDR3nt: TGCGCCAGCAGCACATACTCGGGACTAGTCTACGAGCAGTACTTC
CDR3aa: CASSTYSGLVYEQYF

abundance: few
j_gene: TRBJ2-5
v_gene: TRBV7-9
d_gene: TRBD1
CDR3nt: TGTGCCAGCAGCCCGAGGACAGGGTATGGAGAGACCCAGTACTTC
CDR3aa: CASSPRTGYGETQYF

abundance: few
j_gene: TRBJ2-7
v_gene: TRBV7-2
d_gene: .
CDR3nt: TGTGCCAGCACCCCCGCTACCGCCGGAGAGCAGTACTTC
CDR3aa: CASTPATAGEQYF

abundance: .
j_gene: TRBJ1-1
v_gene: TRBV29-1
d_gene: .
CDR3nt: TGCAGCGTTGAAGTTGGAGAGGGCGCTGAAGCTTTCTTT
CDR3aa: CSVEVGEGAEAFF

abundance: .
j_gene: TRBJ2-3
v_gene: TRBV27
d_gene: .
CDR3nt: TGTGCCAGCAGTTTATCGCTCCCCGAGGGCACAGATACGCAGTATTTT
CDR3aa: CASSLSLPEGTDTQYF

abundance: .
j_gene: TRBJ2-1
v_gene: TRBV30
d_gene: TRBD2
CDR3nt: TGTGCCTGGAATAAGCGGGGGGGTTTATATGAGCAGTTCTTC
CDR3aa: CAWNKRGGLYEQFF

abundance: .
j_gene: TRBJ2-5
v_gene: TRBV29-1
d_gene: TRBD1
CDR3nt: TGCAGCGTTGAAGGTCGGACAGGGCATAAAGAGACCCAGTACTTC
CDR3aa: CSVEGRTGHKETQYF

abundance: .
j_gene: TRBJ1-2
v_gene: TRBV6-5
d_gene: TRBD1
CDR3nt: TGTGCCAGCAGTCCGCCATCGGACAGGGGTCATGGCTACACCTTC
CDR3aa: CASSPPSDRGHGYTF

abundance: .
j_gene: TRBJ2-5
v_gene: TRBV11-2
d_gene: .
CDR3nt: TGTGCCAGCAGCTCCTACACCGACCAAGAGACCCAGTACTTC
CDR3aa: CASSSYTDQETQYF

abundance: .
j_gene: TRBJ1-1
v_gene: TRBV29-1
d_gene: .
CDR3nt: TGCAGCGTTGGACTTTACACTGAAGCTTTCTTT
CDR3aa: CSVGLYTEAFF

abundance: .
j_gene: TRBJ1-1
v_gene: TRBV4-1
d_gene: .
CDR3nt: TGCGCCAGCAGCCAAGATCGCGGGACGAACACTGAAGCTTTCTTT
CDR3aa: CASSQDRGTNTEAFF

abundance: .
j_gene: TRBJ2-2
v_gene: TRBV4-2
d_gene: TRBD1
CDR3nt: TGTGCCAGCAGCCACTCCGGGACAGAGAACACCGGGGAGCTGTTTTTT
CDR3aa: CASSHSGTENTGELFF

abundance: few
j_gene: TRBJ1-2
v_gene: TRBV4-3
d_gene: .
CDR3nt: TGCGCCAGCAGCCAAGTTGCGACAGACAACTATGGCTACACCTTC
CDR3aa: CASSQVATDNYGYTF

abundance: .
j_gene: TRBJ2-5
v_gene: TRBV5-1
d_gene: TRBD2
CDR3nt: TGCGCCAGCAGGGGACTAGCGCTCCAAGAGACCCAGTACTTC
CDR3aa: CASRGLALQETQYF

abundance: .
j_gene: TRBJ1-4
v_gene: TRBV29-1
d_gene: .
CDR3nt: TGCAGCGCCGTCGCAGTCACAGAGAATGAAAAACTGTTTTTT
CDR3aa: CSAVAVTENEKLFF

abundance: .
j_gene: TRBJ1-2
v_gene: TRBV27
d_gene: TRBD1
CDR3nt: TGTGCCAGCAGATCCCCGGGACAGGGTGACTATGGCTACACCTTC
CDR3aa: CASRSPGQGDYGYTF

abundance: .
j_gene: TRBJ2-4
v_gene: TRBV4-1
d_gene: .
CDR3nt: TGCGCCAGCAGCCAAGATGGTGGAGGAGTAGACATTCAGTACTTC
CDR3aa: CASSQDGGGVDIQYF

abundance: .
j_gene: TRBJ2-2
v_gene: TRBV29-1
d_gene: .
CDR3nt: TGCAGCGCCGGGAGTCTCGGGGACGGCACCGGGGAGCTGTTTTTT
CDR3aa: CSAGSLGDGTGELFF

abundance: .
j_gene: TRBJ2-7
v_gene: TRBV7-9
d_gene: .
CDR3nt: TGTGCCAGCAGCCCAAGACCAGAAGAGAGCTCCTACGAGCAGTACTTC
CDR3aa: CASSPRPEESSYEQYF

abundance: few
j_gene: TRBJ2-7
v_gene: TRBV7-2
d_gene: .
CDR3nt: TGTGCCAGCAGCTCGGAGGCGGCCTACGAGCAGTACTTC
CDR3aa: CASSSEAAYEQYF

abundance: .
j_gene: TRBJ1-5
v_gene: TRBV30
d_gene: .
CDR3nt: TGTGCCCACACCAACGTCGGGGTCGCAAATCAGCCCCAGCATTTT
CDR3aa: CAHTNVGVANQPQHF

abundance: .
j_gene: TRBJ2-5
v_gene: TRBV5-1
d_gene: .
CDR3nt: TGCGCCAGCAGCTTTGACGAGCAAGAGACCCAGTACTTC
CDR3aa: CASSFDEQETQYF

abundance: .
j_gene: TRBJ2-5
v_gene: TRBV2
d_gene: TRBD2
CDR3nt: TGTGCCAGCAGTGATAGCGGAGCGGGGGATTGGGAGACCCAGTACTTC
CDR3aa: CASSDSGAGDWETQYF

abundance: .
j_gene: TRBJ2-5
v_gene: TRBV11-2
d_gene: .
CDR3nt: TGTGCCAGCAGCGGAGAAGCCAACTGGGAGACCCAGTACTTC
CDR3aa: CASSGEANWETQYF

abundance: .
j_gene: TRBJ1-1
v_gene: TRBV29-1
d_gene: .
CDR3nt: TGCAGCGTTGCGAACCCTGAAGCTTTCTTT
CDR3aa: CSVANPEAFF

abundance: once
j_gene: TRBJ2-5
v_gene: TRBV27
d_gene: .
CDR3nt: TGTGCCAGCAGGAAAGAGACCCAGTACTTC
CDR3aa: CASRKETQYF

abundance: .
j_gene: TRBJ2-1
v_gene: TRBV27
d_gene: TRBD2
CDR3nt: TGTGCCAGCAGTTTGAGTAGCGGGACAGAGCAGTTCTTC
CDR3aa: CASSLSSGTEQFF

abundance: few
j_gene: TRBJ1-5
v_gene: TRBV27
d_gene: .
CDR3nt: TGTGCCAGCAGTTTACTGGGCAATCAGCCCCAGCATTTT
CDR3aa: CASSLLGNQPQHF

abundance: .
j_gene: TRBJ2-5
v_gene: TRBV9
d_gene: .
CDR3nt: TGTGCCAGCAGCGTAGAGGGTACAGGGACGCAGACCCAGTACTTC
CDR3aa: CASSVEGTGTQTQYF

abundance: .
j_gene: TRBJ1-1
v_gene: TRBV29-1
d_gene: .
CDR3nt: TGCAGCGTTGAACCGGGGCACAGGAGTGAAGCTTTCTTT
CDR3aa: CSVEPGHRSEAFF

abundance: .
j_gene: TRBJ2-2
v_gene: TRBV11-2
d_gene: .
CDR3nt: TGTGCCAGCAGCAAGGGGACCACCCCTTACACCGGGGAGCTGTTTTTT
CDR3aa: CASSKGTTPYTGELFF

abundance: .
j_gene: TRBJ2-7
v_gene: TRBV7-6
d_gene: .
CDR3nt: TGTGCCAGCAGCTTGGATGGGTATGGGGCCTACGAGCAGTACTTC
CDR3aa: CASSLDGYGAYEQYF

abundance: .
j_gene: TRBJ1-6
v_gene: TRBV6-6
d_gene: .
CDR3nt: TGTGCCAGCAGGGACAGTTTGCCACCCCTCCACTTT
CDR3aa: CASRDSLPPLHF

abundance: .
j_gene: TRBJ2-5
v_gene: TRBV2
d_gene: TRBD2
CDR3nt: TGTGCCAGGACTCAAGTGACTAGCGGGGGGGCCGGGCAGGAGACCCAGTACTTC
CDR3aa: CARTQVTSGGAGQETQYF

abundance: .
j_gene: TRBJ2-7
v_gene: TRBV12-5
d_gene: .
CDR3nt: TGTGCTAGTGGTTTGGTAAAAAGGCCAGGTCAGGGCTACGAGCAGTACTTC
CDR3aa: CASGLVKRPGQGYEQYF

abundance: .
j_gene: TRBJ1-4
v_gene: TRBV30
d_gene: TRBD1
CDR3nt: TGTGCCTGGAGTGAGTACAGGGGAGGAGAAAAACTGTTTTTT
CDR3aa: CAWSEYRGGEKLFF

abundance: few
j_gene: TRBJ1-1
v_gene: TRBV7-3
d_gene: .
CDR3nt: TGTGCCAGCAGCCCCAATGGGTACACTGAAGCTTTCTTT
CDR3aa: CASSPNGYTEAFF

abundance: .
j_gene: TRBJ2-3
v_gene: TRBV30
d_gene: .
CDR3nt: TGTGCCTGGAGTTGGGGGGGGCTCACAGATACGCAGTATTTT
CDR3aa: CAWSWGGLTDTQYF